This is a list of T cell receptor beta chains from one sample in a study of T-cell memory formation after mild COVID-19. TCRdb redid the calling of the 5' RACE reads with MiXCR, one entry per CDR3 protein. Of approximately 390,000 distinct CDR3 sequences listed, about 17% are singletons. Input material: PBMCs or a T cell subset sorted from them (not recorded which). The receptors shown here come from a man aged 18 to 30 who had mild COVID-19 (a few samples of this study predate the infection). Cell type and time point are not known. The CDR3 runs from the conserved cysteine through the conserved F or W. A D gene is named only where the DNA matches it firmly. Rows may omit the clone size; those that give it use once, few, many or a size class.

D gene: NA; clone size: few; J gene: TRBJ1-6; CDR3 length: 14; V gene: TRBV7-2; CDR3 protein: CASSSGQTNSPLHF; CDR3 DNA: TGTGCCAGCAGCTCGGGGCAGACGAATTCACCCCTCCACTTT
D gene: NA; clone size: NA; J gene: TRBJ2-5; CDR3 length: 14; V gene: TRBV7-8; CDR3 protein: CASSPSGQMETQYF; CDR3 DNA: TGTGCCAGCAGCCCGAGCGGACAGATGGAGACCCAGTACTTC
D gene: NA; clone size: NA; J gene: TRBJ2-7; CDR3 length: 14; V gene: TRBV25-1; CDR3 protein: CASSEFRETGEQYF; CDR3 DNA: TGTGCCAGCAGTGAATTTCGGGAGACGGGCGAGCAGTACTTC
D gene: NA; clone size: few; J gene: TRBJ1-2; CDR3 length: 13; V gene: TRBV12-3/TRBV12-4; CDR3 protein: CASSLVGTGGYTF; CDR3 DNA: TGTGCCAGCAGTTTGGTGGGGACGGGAGGCTACACCTTC
D gene: NA; clone size: NA; J gene: TRBJ1-1; CDR3 length: 15; V gene: TRBV9; CDR3 protein: CASSVATAMNTEAFF; CDR3 DNA: TGTGCCAGCAGCGTAGCTACGGCTATGAACACTGAAGCTTTCTTT
D gene: NA; clone size: few; J gene: TRBJ2-1; CDR3 length: 13; V gene: TRBV27; CDR3 protein: CASSGPGRNEQFF; CDR3 DNA: TGTGCCAGCAGTGGTCCCGGTCGAAATGAGCAGTTCTTC
D gene: NA; clone size: NA; J gene: TRBJ2-7; CDR3 length: 15; V gene: TRBV19; CDR3 protein: CASSNRRESSYEQYF; CDR3 DNA: TGTGCCAGTAGTAACCGACGGGAAAGCTCCTACGAGCAGTACTTC
D gene: NA; clone size: few; J gene: TRBJ1-2; CDR3 length: 10; V gene: TRBV20-1; CDR3 protein: CSASLFGYTF; CDR3 DNA: TGCAGTGCTAGTTTGTTTGGCTACACCTTC
D gene: NA; clone size: few; J gene: TRBJ2-6; CDR3 length: 17; V gene: TRBV20-1; CDR3 protein: CSARDSGILSGANVLTF; CDR3 DNA: TGCAGTGCTAGAGATTCGGGTATACTATCTGGGGCCAACGTCCTGACTTTC
D gene: TRBD2; clone size: NA; J gene: TRBJ2-5; CDR3 length: 16; V gene: TRBV4-1; CDR3 protein: CASSQGGTGGKETQYF; CDR3 DNA: TGCGCCAGCAGCCAAGGAGGTACGGGGGGGAAAGAGACCCAGTACTTC
D gene: NA; clone size: NA; J gene: TRBJ1-2; CDR3 length: 15; V gene: TRBV11-2; CDR3 protein: CASSLDLFRTDGYTF; CDR3 DNA: TGTGCCAGCAGCTTAGATCTCTTCCGGACGGATGGCTACACCTTC
D gene: NA; clone size: NA; J gene: TRBJ1-2; CDR3 length: 14; V gene: TRBV20-1; CDR3 protein: CSARGSSANYGYTF; CDR3 DNA: TGCAGTGCTAGAGGCAGCTCAGCTAACTATGGCTACACCTTC
D gene: NA; clone size: NA; J gene: TRBJ1-4; CDR3 length: 15; V gene: TRBV4-3; CDR3 protein: CASSYDRSMYEKLFF; CDR3 DNA: TGCGCCAGCAGCTATGACAGGTCTATGTATGAAAAACTGTTTTTT
D gene: NA; clone size: NA; J gene: TRBJ2-5; CDR3 length: 17; V gene: TRBV7-9; CDR3 protein: CASSFLPTREVEETQYF; CDR3 DNA: TGTGCCAGCAGCTTTCTCCCGACAAGGGAAGTGGAAGAGACCCAGTACTTC
D gene: TRBD2; clone size: few; J gene: TRBJ2-3; CDR3 length: 16; V gene: TRBV7-3; CDR3 protein: CASSPLTSGGPDTQYF; CDR3 DNA: TGTGCCAGCAGCCCGTTGACTAGCGGGGGGCCGGATACGCAGTATTTT
D gene: TRBD2; clone size: NA; J gene: TRBJ2-1; CDR3 length: 16; V gene: TRBV29-1; CDR3 protein: CSAVPAGGPRIYEQFF; CDR3 DNA: TGCAGCGCTGTCCCAGCGGGGGGGCCAAGAATTTATGAGCAGTTCTTC
D gene: NA; clone size: few; J gene: TRBJ2-5; CDR3 length: 14; V gene: TRBV4-1; CDR3 protein: CASSQTGRISYQYF; CDR3 DNA: TGCGCCAGCAGCCAGACAGGGAGGATAAGTTACCAGTACTTC
D gene: NA; clone size: few; J gene: TRBJ2-5; CDR3 length: 15; V gene: TRBV15; CDR3 protein: CATSRATGILETQYF; CDR3 DNA: TGTGCCACCAGCAGAGCCACCGGGATTCTGGAGACCCAGTACTTC
D gene: NA; clone size: NA; J gene: TRBJ2-5; CDR3 length: 12; V gene: TRBV2; CDR3 protein: CATNRVLETQYF; CDR3 DNA: TGTGCCACCAACAGGGTCCTAGAGACCCAGTACTTC
D gene: NA; clone size: few; J gene: TRBJ1-2; CDR3 length: 14; V gene: TRBV5-4; CDR3 protein: CASSLGGGRTGYTF; CDR3 DNA: TGTGCCAGCAGCTTGGGAGGGGGGAGGACTGGCTACACCTTC
D gene: TRBD1; clone size: NA; J gene: TRBJ2-7; CDR3 length: 15; V gene: TRBV2; CDR3 protein: CASSRPGQNSYEQYF; CDR3 DNA: TGTGCCAGCAGTCGCCCGGGACAGAACTCCTACGAGCAGTACTTC
D gene: TRBD2; clone size: few; J gene: TRBJ2-7; CDR3 length: 14; V gene: TRBV6-2/TRBV6-3; CDR3 protein: CASRPSGGAYEQYF; CDR3 DNA: TGTGCCAGCAGGCCCAGCGGGGGGGCTTACGAGCAGTACTTC
D gene: NA; clone size: NA; J gene: TRBJ1-5; CDR3 length: 9; V gene: TRBV23-1; CDR3 protein: CALCQPQHF; CDR3 DNA: TGCGCCCTCTGCCAGCCCCAGCATTTT
D gene: NA; clone size: many; J gene: TRBJ1-1; CDR3 length: 13; V gene: TRBV5-1; CDR3 protein: CASSWDGEAEAFF; CDR3 DNA: TGCGCCAGCAGCTGGGATGGTGAGGCTGAAGCTTTCTTT
D gene: TRBD1; clone size: NA; J gene: TRBJ2-7; CDR3 length: 14; V gene: TRBV12-3/TRBV12-4; CDR3 protein: CASSLEGAQYEQYF; CDR3 DNA: TGTGCCAGCAGTTTAGAGGGGGCGCAGTACGAGCAGTACTTC
D gene: TRBD2; clone size: few; J gene: TRBJ2-5; CDR3 length: 16; V gene: TRBV12-3/TRBV12-4; CDR3 protein: CASSFQASGGQETQYF; CDR3 DNA: TGTGCCAGCAGTTTTCAGGCTAGCGGGGGACAAGAGACCCAGTACTTC
D gene: NA; clone size: NA; J gene: TRBJ2-1; CDR3 length: 13; V gene: TRBV5-1; CDR3 protein: CASSRPAAGEQFF; CDR3 DNA: TGCGCCAGCAGCCGGCCGGCGGCCGGTGAGCAGTTCTTC
D gene: NA; clone size: NA; J gene: TRBJ2-6; CDR3 length: 19; V gene: TRBV18; CDR3 protein: CASSPRSSTLISGANVLTF; CDR3 DNA: TGTGCCAGCTCACCTCGAAGTTCTACCCTGATCTCTGGGGCCAACGTCCTGACTTTC
D gene: TRBD1; clone size: NA; J gene: TRBJ2-3; CDR3 length: 13; V gene: TRBV29-1; CDR3 protein: CSVGQGFTDTQYF; CDR3 DNA: TGCAGCGTTGGACAGGGCTTTACAGATACGCAGTATTTT
D gene: TRBD2; clone size: NA; J gene: TRBJ2-2; CDR3 length: 15; V gene: TRBV20-1; CDR3 protein: CSANGGGAGTGELFF; CDR3 DNA: TGCAGTGCTAACGGCGGGGGGGCCGGCACCGGGGAGCTGTTTTTT
D gene: NA; clone size: NA; J gene: TRBJ1-4; CDR3 length: 16; V gene: TRBV6-2/TRBV6-3; CDR3 protein: CASSYGSSGDGKKLFF; CDR3 DNA: TGTGCCAGCAGTTACGGTTCTTCAGGGGACGGGAAAAAACTGTTTTTT
D gene: NA; clone size: few; J gene: TRBJ2-7; CDR3 length: 14; V gene: TRBV5-1; CDR3 protein: CASSTQGSSYEQYF; CDR3 DNA: TGCGCCAGCAGCACCCAGGGGAGCTCCTACGAGCAGTACTTC
D gene: NA; clone size: few; J gene: TRBJ1-5; CDR3 length: 12; V gene: TRBV7-9; CDR3 protein: CASSFGDQPQHF; CDR3 DNA: TGTGCCAGCAGCTTCGGGGATCAGCCCCAGCATTTT
D gene: TRBD2; clone size: few; J gene: TRBJ2-2; CDR3 length: 16; V gene: TRBV20-1; CDR3 protein: CSARDWRGSGTGELFF; CDR3 DNA: TGCAGTGCTAGAGATTGGCGGGGGAGCGGCACCGGGGAGCTGTTTTTT
D gene: TRBD1; clone size: few; J gene: TRBJ1-2; CDR3 length: 14; V gene: TRBV7-8; CDR3 protein: CASSLAGQGTGYTF; CDR3 DNA: TGTGCCAGCAGCTTAGCCGGACAGGGGACAGGCTACACCTTC
D gene: TRBD1; clone size: NA; J gene: TRBJ2-7; CDR3 length: 14; V gene: TRBV10-3; CDR3 protein: CASENQQGAYEQYF; CDR3 DNA: TGTGCCAGCGAGAATCAACAGGGGGCCTACGAGCAGTACTTC
D gene: NA; clone size: few; J gene: TRBJ1-5; CDR3 length: 14; V gene: TRBV6-6; CDR3 protein: CASSAIYSNQPQHF; CDR3 DNA: TGTGCCAGCAGTGCCATTTATAGCAATCAGCCCCAGCATTTT
D gene: NA; clone size: NA; J gene: TRBJ1-5; CDR3 length: 13; V gene: TRBV27; CDR3 protein: CASSNLQHQPQHF; CDR3 DNA: TGTGCCAGCAGTAATCTCCAGCACCAGCCCCAGCATTTT
D gene: NA; clone size: few; J gene: TRBJ2-1; CDR3 length: 13; V gene: TRBV27; CDR3 protein: CASSWDAYNEQFF; CDR3 DNA: TGTGCCAGCAGTTGGGACGCCTACAATGAGCAGTTCTTC
D gene: NA; clone size: NA; J gene: TRBJ1-5; CDR3 length: 15; V gene: TRBV4-3; CDR3 protein: CASSQDLGGRRPQHF; CDR3 DNA: TGCGCCAGCAGCCAAGATCTTGGAGGGCGGAGGCCCCAGCATTTT
D gene: TRBD1; clone size: NA; J gene: TRBJ1-1; CDR3 length: 19; V gene: TRBV5-5; CDR3 protein: CASSLRDRGPFVGDTEAFF; CDR3 DNA: TGTGCCAGCAGCTTGCGGGACAGGGGGCCTTTTGTAGGAGACACTGAAGCTTTCTTT
D gene: NA; clone size: NA; J gene: TRBJ2-3; CDR3 length: 13; V gene: TRBV7-2; CDR3 protein: CASSLIDGSEQYF; CDR3 DNA: TGTGCCAGCAGCTTAATCGACGGGTCTGAGCAGTATTTT
D gene: TRBD1; clone size: NA; J gene: TRBJ2-1; CDR3 length: 17; V gene: TRBV5-1; CDR3 protein: CASSLGPGQGMGNEQFF; CDR3 DNA: TGCGCCAGCAGCTTGGGCCCCGGACAGGGGATGGGCAATGAGCAGTTCTTC
D gene: NA; clone size: few; J gene: TRBJ2-7; CDR3 length: 12; V gene: TRBV10-2; CDR3 protein: CASSDRAYEQYF; CDR3 DNA: TGCGCCAGCAGTGATCGGGCCTACGAGCAGTACTTC
D gene: NA; clone size: NA; J gene: TRBJ2-5; CDR3 length: 14; V gene: TRBV5-1; CDR3 protein: CASSLIPSRATQYF; CDR3 DNA: TGCGCCAGCAGCTTGATCCCGTCCAGAGCGACCCAGTACTTC